Below are 11 T cell receptor beta chains sequenced from a single sample in a study of glioma-infiltrating T cells after dendritic cell vaccination. TCRdb's copy holds only in-frame clones and misses some; the assay was immunoSEQ multiplex PCR. The table shows tens of thousands of clones, with around 84% occurring only once. Time point of the sample: after dendritic cell vaccination, including at tumor progression/relapse. The sample was blood, taken after dendritic cell vaccination. The receptors stem from a human donor with glioblastoma.

CDR3 sequence reads: CASHSTGNTGELFF. As DNA, the CDR3 is TGTGCCAGCCACTCGACAGGGAACACCGGGGAGCTGTTTTTT. The rearrangement links TRBV25-1 to TRBJ2-2, with a possible D match to TRBD1 (6 bases). The germline V gene encodes CDR1 MGHDK and CDR2 SYGVNS. The germline V and J ends were trimmed by 8 bases and 1 base, with 11 bases remaining between them. The CDR3 extends over 14 amino acids.

This chain joins TRBV5-4 and TRBJ1-2; 8 bases are a match to TRBD1. Germline assignment: CDR1 SGHNT and CDR2 YYREEE (reference sequence). This CDR3 is 18 amino acids long. J lost 0 bases, V lost 5 bases, and 15 bases had no gene match. CDR3 coding DNA: TGTGCCAGCAGATCATCGATGGACAGGGAACGGGCTAACTATGGCTACACCTTC. This translates into CASRSSMDRERANYGYTF.

V and J are TRBV19 and TRBJ2-5; weak D call: TRBD1 (5 bases). This CDR3 comprises 13 residues. Germline V CDR1 and CDR2: LNHDA, SQIVND (reference sequence). Deletions cut 5 bases from V and 4 bases from J, with 11 bases between. The CDR3 DNA reads as TGTGCCAGTAGTGGGCAGGGAACAGAGACCCAGTACTTC. The encoded protein is CASSGQGTETQYF.

J is TRBJ2-5 and V is TRBV5-4, with 9 positions matching TRBD2. The germline V gene has CDR1 SGHNT and CDR2 YYREEE (reference sequence). The CDR3 totals 15 residues. V gave up 0 bases and J gave up 2 bases; unmatched junction bases: 2. CDR3 in amino acids: CASSLGGGGQETQYF. CDR3 DNA sequence: TGTGCCAGCAGCTTGGGCGGGGGGGGTCAAGAGACCCAGTACTTC.

By share of the sample, this clone is large (0.1 to 1%). The V call is TRBV5-6, the J call TRBJ1-6; possibly TRBD1 for D (6 bases). The germline gives CDR1 SGHDT, CDR2 YYEEEE. The ends were cut back, 5 bases at V and 8 bases at J, with 17 bases in the middle. The CDR3 is 15 residues long. CDR3 sequence (DNA): TGTGCCAGCAGGATAACCGGGACATCTGATTCACCCCTCCACTTT. Its protein product is CASRITGTSDSPLHF.

The chain links TRBV4-2 to TRBJ2-5; no clear D gene. Germline V lookup: CDR1 LGHNA, CDR2 YNFKEQ. The CDR3 has 16 residues. The V end lost 0 bases, the J end lost 1 base, and 12 bases lay between the germline ends. The CDR3 reads CASSQERGDTQETQYF. DNA of the CDR3: TGTGCCAGCAGCCAAGAAAGAGGTGATACCCAAGAGACCCAGTACTTC.

This rearrangement joins TRBV5-1 to TRBJ2-5; D perhaps matches TRBD2 (5 bases). This CDR3 spans 12 amino acids. CDR1 is SGHRS and CDR2 is YFSETQ in the germline V gene. V gave up 3 bases and J gave up 5 bases, with 8 bases separating them. CDR3 in DNA: TGCGCCAGCAGCTGGTCGGGGGAGACCCAGTACTTC. This sequence encodes CASSWSGETQYF.

The chain has TRBV7-3 and TRBJ2-2, with a possible D match to TRBD1 (6 bases). The CDR3 covers 17 residues. Germline-derived CDR1 and CDR2 are SGHTA and FQGTGA. Trimming removed 3 bases at V and 1 base at J, with 15 bases between. The DNA for the CDR3 is TGTGCCAGCAGCTTTGATACCGAGACAGGGAACACCGGGGAGCTGTTTTTT. The encoded protein is CASSFDTETGNTGELFF.

CDR3 nucleotides: TGTGCCAGCAGCCCAGTACCGGGACTAGCGGGAGGTAACACCGGGGAGCTGTTTTTT. Its protein product is CASSPVPGLAGGNTGELFF. The V gene is TRBV7-9, the J gene TRBJ2-2; the match to TRBD2 covers 15 bases. With 5 bases clipped from V and 2 bases from J, the junction kept 9 bases outside the gene matches. Germline CDR1 reads SEHNR; CDR2 reads FQNEAQ (reference sequence). The CDR3 length is 19 residues.

The rearrangement uses TRBV7-9 and TRBJ2-7; 7 positions match TRBD2. The CDR3 consists of 13 residues. The germline V gene has CDR1 SEHNR and CDR2 FQNEAQ (reference sequence). V shed 2 bases and J 5 bases; nucleotides not matched to a gene: 3. The CDR3 sequence: CASSLLGTNEQYF. The DNA of the CDR3 is TGTGCCAGCAGCTTACTCGGGACTAACGAGCAGTACTTC.

This chain uses TRBV9 with TRBJ1-3; TRBD1 is a possible D gene (6 bases). CDR3 length equals 16 residues. Germline CDR1 and CDR2: SGDLS and YYNGEE. Trimming left V 0 bases short and J 0 bases short, with 10 bases between. Written as DNA, the CDR3 is TGTGCCAGCAGCGTAGACCCACAGGGCTCTGGAAACACCATATATTTT. Translated: CASSVDPQGSGNTIYF.